These T cell receptor beta chains were read from a single sample in a study of cytomegalovirus exposure and HLA in healthy donors. Assay used: immunoSEQ multiplex PCR; TCRdb lists only in-frame clones, some missing. The top ten clones hold approximately 8.1% of a sample with tens of thousands of clones, roughly 87% of them seen once. Material for sequencing was PBMCs. The source is a woman aged 18-30 years in good health and CMV-seropositive. The CDR3 runs from the conserved cysteine through the conserved F or W. The D gene is left open where the match is weak. Clone size is given for some rows only: seen once, a few or many times, or a class if the clone is expanded.

J | D | size | V | DNA | CDR3
TRBJ2-3 | NA | once | TRBV6-5 | TGTGCCAGTTCGGGCTGGGGGGAGACAGATACGCAGTATTTT | CASSGWGETDTQYF
TRBJ2-1 | TRBD1 | once | TRBV5-7 | TGTGCCAGCAGCTCAACAGGGGAAGGAAATGACAATGAGCAGTTCTTC | CASSSTGEGNDNEQFF
TRBJ1-1 | NA | NA | TRBV28 | TGTGCCAGCAGTCCTCAGGGAGGACAAGCTTTCTTT | CASSPQGGQAFF
TRBJ2-7 | NA | NA | TRBV28 | TGTGCCAGCCGGTTCCAGCGGAGCTCCTACGAGCAGTACTTC | CASRFQRSSYEQYF
TRBJ1-1 | NA | NA | TRBV19 | TGTGCCAGTAGTTTCCCTTGGGGGGGAACGAACACTGAAGCTTTCTTT | CASSFPWGGTNTEAFF
TRBJ2-3 | TRBD2 | NA | TRBV28 | TGTGCCAGCGGCGGACTAGCGGGTAGCACAGATACGCAGTATTTT | CASGGLAGSTDTQYF
TRBJ1-3 | NA | NA | TRBV27 | TGTGCCAGCAGTTACCCCTTATTGCCTCTTAGCTCTGGAAACACCATATATTTT | CASSYPLLPLSSGNTIYF
TRBJ2-7 | TRBD1 | NA | TRBV5-1 | TGCGCCAGCAGCTCCGAGACAGGGGGTTTCTACGAGCAGTACTTC | CASSSETGGFYEQYF
TRBJ2-5 | NA | NA | TRBV7-9 | TGTGCCAGCAGCTTAGGCGGCGCGGGACAGAAAGAGACCCAGTACTTC | CASSLGGAGQKETQYF
TRBJ1-5 | NA | NA | TRBV9 | TGTGCCAGCAGCGTAGTCAATTTGTCCGGCCGGGGCAATCAGCCCCAGCATTTT | CASSVVNLSGRGNQPQHF
TRBJ2-7 | NA | NA | TRBV19 | TGTGCCAGTACAAGCTCCGCCTACGAGCAGTACTTC | CASTSSAYEQYF
TRBJ1-2 | TRBD1 | NA | TRBV15 | TGTGCCACCAGCAGTGGAGGGGGCCCTGGCTACACCTTC | CATSSGGGPGYTF
TRBJ2-2 | NA | NA | TRBV19 | TGTGCCAGTAGTGAGGGTTACAGCACCGGGGAGCTGTTTTTT | CASSEGYSTGELFF
TRBJ2-1 | NA | NA | TRBV7-2 | TGTGCCAGCAGGATTGACAGAGCTGACAATGAGCAGTTCTTC | CASRIDRADNEQFF
TRBJ1-5 | NA | NA | TRBV28 | TGTGCCAGCAGTTTAATAGACAGGAACAATCAGCCCCAGCATTTT | CASSLIDRNNQPQHF
TRBJ1-1 | NA | NA | TRBV2 | TGTGCCAGCAGTGTTTGGGGCACGAACACTGAAGCTTTCTTT | CASSVWGTNTEAFF
TRBJ1-3 | NA | NA | TRBV5-5 | TGTGCCAGCAGCTTCGAGACAGAGAACACCATATATTTT | CASSFETENTIYF
TRBJ2-3 | TRBD2 | NA | TRBV9 | TGTGCCAGCAGCGTAGCTATTAGCGGGTCAGATACGCAGTATTTT | CASSVAISGSDTQYF
TRBJ2-2 | TRBD1 | NA | TRBV7-6 | TGTGCCAGCAGCTGGGGCACAGGGGGCACCGGGGAGCTGTTTTTT | CASSWGTGGTGELFF
TRBJ2-3 | TRBD2 | NA | TRBV7-2 | TGTGCCAGCAGCGAGGGACTAGCGGGGGCAGATACGCAGTATTTT | CASSEGLAGADTQYF
TRBJ2-1 | TRBD2 | NA | TRBV5-1 | TGCGCCAGCAGCTTGGCCGCTAGCGGGGGCCACTCCTACAATGAGCAGTTCTTC | CASSLAASGGHSYNEQFF
TRBJ1-1 | NA | NA | TRBV2 | TGTGCCAGCAGGCCCAGATATCCGAACACTGAAGCTTTCTTT | CASRPRYPNTEAFF
TRBJ1-2 | TRBD1 | NA | TRBV6-5 | TGTGCCAGCAGTGCGGACAGGGTGAAAGGCTACACCTTC | CASSADRVKGYTF
TRBJ2-7 | TRBD1 | once | TRBV2 | TGTGCCAGCAGTCGCCAGGGACAGTACTACGAGCAGTACTTC | CASSRQGQYYEQYF
TRBJ1-5 | NA | NA | TRBV19 | TGTGCCAGTAGTCCGGACGGGACATCCAATCAGCCCCAGCATTTT | CASSPDGTSNQPQHF
TRBJ2-5 | NA | once | TRBV14 | TGTGCCAGCAGCCAAGCCGGGGTGAGCCAAGAGACCCAGTACTTC | CASSQAGVSQETQYF
TRBJ2-3 | NA | NA | TRBV9 | TGTGCCAGCAGCGTAGGGACAACTAGCACAGATACGCAGTATTTT | CASSVGTTSTDTQYF
TRBJ1-4 | TRBD1 | NA | TRBV2 | TGTGCCAGCAGTACCGACAGGGCAACTAATGAAAAACTGTTTTTT | CASSTDRATNEKLFF
TRBJ2-3 | NA | NA | TRBV10-3 | TGTGCCATCAGCCATGCGGACTCTCCGGATACGCAGTATTTT | CAISHADSPDTQYF
TRBJ2-7 | NA | NA | TRBV19 | TGTGCCAGTAGTACCACCGGGACACCATATTACGAGCAGTACTTC | CASSTTGTPYYEQYF
TRBJ1-1 | NA | NA | TRBV28 | TGTGCCAGCAGTTTCACTGTCGGTAGACAGCTCAGAGCTTTCTTT | CASSFTVGRQLRAFF
TRBJ2-1 | TRBD2 | NA | TRBV4-2 | TGTGCCAGCAGCCAAGATTTGGCTAGCGGGGGGGCAGATGAGCAGTTCTTC | CASSQDLASGGADEQFF
TRBJ1-1 | TRBD1 | NA | TRBV2 | TGTGCCACCAGTCCCGGGACAGGGAGTACTGAAGCTTTCTTT | CATSPGTGSTEAFF
TRBJ2-1 | NA | NA | TRBV28 | TGTGCCAGCAGCTCCCACGGGGGAGGCCGGGCCTACAATGAGCAGTTCTTC | CASSSHGGGRAYNEQFF
TRBJ2-1 | NA | NA | TRBV5-6 | TGTGCCAGCACCCGGGGTAACGGTCTATGGGATGAGCAGTTCTTC | CASTRGNGLWDEQFF
TRBJ2-3 | NA | NA | TRBV28 | TGTGCCAGCAGCATGCAGGGCACAGATACGCAGTATTTT | CASSMQGTDTQYF
TRBJ2-1 | TRBD1 | NA | TRBV14 | TGTGCCAGCAGCCAACCAGTTCTAAACAGGGGATTAACCTACAATGAGCAGTTCTTC | CASSQPVLNRGLTYNEQFF
TRBJ1-1 | NA | NA | TRBV7-2 | TGTGCCAGCAGCTTAGAGGGGAGGACTGAAGCTTTCTTT | CASSLEGRTEAFF
TRBJ1-4 | TRBD1 | NA | TRBV6-1 | TGTGCCAGTCGCCTAGGTCAGACAGGGGCTGAAAAACTGTTTTTT | CASRLGQTGAEKLFF
TRBJ2-4 | NA | NA | TRBV5-1 | TGCGCCAGCAGCTTGGCTAGAAGGGGAGCCAAAAACATTCAGTACTTC | CASSLARRGAKNIQYF
TRBJ2-1 | TRBD2 | NA | TRBV6-4 | TGTGCCAGCAGTGAATTCCGGGGGGACTACAATGAGCAGTTCTTC | CASSEFRGDYNEQFF
TRBJ2-6 | NA | NA | TRBV4-3 | TGCGCCAGCAGCCAACTCCTTGAGGGGGGGGGCCCTGGGGCCAACGTCCTGACTTTC | CASSQLLEGGGPGANVLTF
TRBJ2-2 | NA | NA | TRBV19 | TGTGCCAGTAGTATAGATGCAGGGCCCACACGCACCGGGGAGCTGTTTTTT | CASSIDAGPTRTGELFF
TRBJ1-6 | TRBD1 | NA | TRBV25-1 | TGTGCCAGCAGTGGGACAGGGTTTTCACCCCTCCACTTT | CASSGTGFSPLHF
TRBJ2-7 | TRBD2 | NA | TRBV29-1 | TGCAGCGTTGATGGGACTAGCGGGAGTTCGAGGAGCTCCTACGAGCAGTACTTC | CSVDGTSGSSRSSYEQYF
TRBJ1-2 | NA | once | TRBV9 | TGTGCCAGCAGCGAGGAACTTACAGGGCGCTATGGCTACACCTTC | CASSEELTGRYGYTF
TRBJ2-7 | NA | NA | TRBV5-4 | TGTGCCAGCAGCTTTAACGGGGCCAGGGGGGCCTCCTACGAGCAGTACTTC | CASSFNGARGASYEQYF
TRBJ2-3 | NA | NA | TRBV5-6 | TGTGCCAGCAGCTTAGGGGCGCAGGGTACGCAGTATTTT | CASSLGAQGTQYF